This T cell receptor beta chain was recorded in a study of T cells in Graves' hyperthyroidism and ophthalmopathy. Background on the study: Before treatment of any kind, peripheral blood was taken at initial diagnosis.

Amplified TCR beta CDR3 regions derived from RNA transcripts. With the HTBI primer set, the TCR CDR3 went through a first round of RT-PCR. Using its own MiXCR run on the multiplex PCR reads, TCRdb lists one record per CDR3 protein. The table lists about 380,000 distinct CDR3 sequences, roughly 14% of them singletons. This clonotype was counted a few times. Antigen: not known. Those with hyperthyroidism were 18 to 65 years old, newly diagnosed, and ill for under 2 months. Researchers barred patients who had uncontrolled infection, other autoimmune disease, pregnancy or lactation. Study results and limitations: The majority of expanded thyroid clonotypes above 0.001 also appeared in blood.

This clonotype was sampled from a man aged 25-45 years with Graves' hyperthyroidism that later progressed to Graves' ophthalmopathy. The source material was blood.

The DNA for the CDR3 is TGTGCCAGCAGCCTCAGGGAGGGGCAAGAGACCCAGTACTTC. Translation: CASSLREGQETQYF. This chain connects TRBV7-8 to TRBJ2-5, with 7 bases fitting TRBD2. V lost 5 bases, J lost 2 bases, and 5 bases stayed unmatched. Per the germline V gene, CDR1 is SGHVS and CDR2 is FQNEAQ. The CDR3 has 14 amino acids.